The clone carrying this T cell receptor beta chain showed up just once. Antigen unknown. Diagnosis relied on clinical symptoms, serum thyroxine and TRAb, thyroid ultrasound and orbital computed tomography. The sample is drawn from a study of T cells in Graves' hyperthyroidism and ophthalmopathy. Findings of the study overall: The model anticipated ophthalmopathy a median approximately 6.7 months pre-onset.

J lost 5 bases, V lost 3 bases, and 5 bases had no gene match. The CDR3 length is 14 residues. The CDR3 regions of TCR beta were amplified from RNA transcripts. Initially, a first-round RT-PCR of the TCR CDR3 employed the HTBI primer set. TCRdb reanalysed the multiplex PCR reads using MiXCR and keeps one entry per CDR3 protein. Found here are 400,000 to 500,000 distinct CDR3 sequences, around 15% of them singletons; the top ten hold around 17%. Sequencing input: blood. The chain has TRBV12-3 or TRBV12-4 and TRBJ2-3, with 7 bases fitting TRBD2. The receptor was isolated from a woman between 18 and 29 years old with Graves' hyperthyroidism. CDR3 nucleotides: TGTGCCAGCAGTTTGGGGGGGACTGGAGATACGCAGTATTTT. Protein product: CASSLGGTGDTQYF.